The next 22 T cell receptor beta chains were all read from a single sample in a study of cytomegalovirus exposure and HLA in healthy donors (dated by TCRdb to 2016 to 2017). The library was produced with the immunoSEQ multiplex PCR assay. The clones in this table, taken by TCRdb from immuneACCESS, are in-frame only. Not every clone is retained; where verified, under half of the shortfall comes from an unresolved V gene, and the cause of the rest is unknown. The sample table records more than 110,000 clones; 85% to 90% of these occur just once. Clones ranked in the top ten supply under 3% of the sample. Sequences were obtained from PBMCs. These receptors all come from a man in his late teens or twenties in good health and CMV-seronegative.

The rearrangement links TRBV11-2 to TRBJ1-2, with D perhaps TRBD1 (5 bases). V lost 5 bases to trimming and J lost 0 bases, with 16 bases between them. The germline V gene has CDR1 SGHAT and CDR2 FQNNGV. The CDR3 totals 16 residues. CDR3 loop: CASSTLGRLPNYGYTF. The CDR3 bases are TGTGCCAGCAGCACACTGGGGCGATTACCTAACTATGGCTACACCTTC.

The V call is TRBV6-5, the J call TRBJ2-1, with 9 nucleotides matching TRBD2. Germline V lookup: CDR1 MNHEY, CDR2 SVGAGI. The CDR3 runs 16 residues. Losses at the gene ends were 1 base for V and 6 bases for J; bases not matched to a gene: 7. The CDR3 loop reads CASSYWSGTSSNEQFF. CDR3 DNA sequence: TGTGCCAGCAGTTACTGGTCGGGGACTAGCTCCAATGAGCAGTTCTTC.

This clone has just a few counts. This chain joins TRBV2 and TRBJ1-2; tentatively, D is TRBD1 (6 bases). Germline V CDR1 and CDR2: SNHLY, FYNNEI. V was clipped by 5 bases and J by 3 bases, with 10 bases between them. CDR3 length equals 13 residues. CDR3 residues: CASSPRQDYGYTF. The DNA of the CDR3 is TGTGCCAGCAGTCCCAGACAGGACTATGGCTACACCTTC.

The rearrangement joins TRBV27 to TRBJ2-5; tentatively, D is TRBD1 (5 bases). Germline assignment: CDR1 MNHEY and CDR2 SMNVEV (reference sequence). V gave up 3 bases and J gave up 5 bases, with 13 bases separating them. This CDR3 is 14 amino acids long. The CDR3 protein is CASSFRSRGETQYF. For the CDR3, the DNA is TGTGCCAGCAGTTTCCGGTCAAGGGGTGAGACCCAGTACTTC.

The chain uses TRBV7-9 and TRBJ2-1; the D is unclear. This CDR3 comprises 14 residues. CDR1 and CDR2 from the germline V gene are SEHNR and FQNEAQ (reference sequence). The V end was cut by 5 bases, the J end by 4 bases, with 12 bases between. The CDR3 DNA sequence: TGTGCCAGCAGCCTTCTGTTTCTATACAATGAGCAGTTCTTC. Protein: CASSLLFLYNEQFF.

The chain employs TRBV5-1 and TRBJ2-3; 11 nucleotides agree with TRBD2. Germline V gene lookup returns CDR1 SGHRS and CDR2 YFSETQ. V dropped 0 bases and J dropped 2; count of bases not matched to a gene: 5. The CDR3 sequence is 17 residues long. The CDR3 DNA reads as TGCGCCAGCAGCTTGGGGCTAGCGGGGGGCTACACAGATACGCAGTATTTT. Protein sequence: CASSLGLAGGYTDTQYF. The variable domain in full, with the rest retrieved from reference TRBV5-1 and TRBJ2-3, is KAGVTQTPRYLIKTRGQQVTLSCSPISGHRSVSWYQQTPGQGLQFLFEYFSETQRNKGNFPGRFSGRQFSNSRSEMNVSTLELGDSALYLCASSLGLAGGYTDTQYFGPGTRLTVL.

The rearrangement links TRBV7-9 to TRBJ1-5; 8 bases agree with TRBD1. CDR1 SEHNR and CDR2 FQNEAQ come from the germline V gene (reference sequence). The trim removed 5 bases at V and 9 bases at J, leaving 12 bases unmatched. This CDR3 spans 15 amino acids. CDR3 residues: CASSDAGTGRGPQHF. CDR3 bases: TGTGCCAGCAGCGACGCCGGGACAGGACGGGGGCCCCAGCATTTT.

The chain's CDR3 is CASSVGVRSHSNQPQHF. The CDR3 DNA follows: TGTGCCAGCAGCGTAGGGGTCAGGTCCCATAGCAATCAGCCCCAGCATTTT. The genes are TRBV9 and TRBJ1-5, with D uncertain. Between the trimmed V and J ends, which lost 0 bases and 0 bases, there was a span of 13 bases. CDR3 length: 17 amino acids. Germline V gene data show CDR1 as SGDLS and CDR2 as YYNGEE.

This sequence joins TRBV19 and TRBJ2-1; possible D gene TRBD2, 6 bases. With 3 bases removed from V and 3 bases from J, the gap between germline ends came to 12 bases. The germline gives CDR1 LNHDA, CDR2 SQIVND (reference sequence). This CDR3 has 15 residues. CDR3 loop: CASSMRGAGYNEQFF. For the CDR3, the DNA is TGTGCCAGTAGTATGAGGGGAGCGGGCTACAATGAGCAGTTCTTC.

The gene calls are TRBV27 and TRBJ2-3, with a tentative D call TRBD1 (5 bases). The CDR3 runs 14 residues. V was shortened by 5 bases and J by 0 bases, with 9 bases between the two germline ends. Germline CDR1 MNHEY, CDR2 SMNVEV (reference sequence). The CDR3 DNA is TGTGCCAGCAGTAAACAGGTCAGCACAGATACGCAGTATTTT. Its protein product is CASSKQVSTDTQYF.

This clone was seen a few times. The J gene is TRBJ2-3, the V gene TRBV19, with TRBD2 as a possible D gene (5 bases). The CDR3 spans 12 residues. The V and J ends lost 9 bases and 5 bases respectively, with 12 bases between them. Germline loops: CDR1 LNHDA, CDR2 SQIVND (reference sequence). The CDR3 DNA reads TGTGCCAGCGGGGATTTTGGAGATACGCAGTATTTT. Residues: CASGDFGDTQYF.

This chain uses TRBV28 with TRBJ2-7, with D possibly matching TRBD1 (6 bases). The CDR3 runs to 14 residues. The ends were cut back, 5 bases at V and 2 bases at J, with 13 bases in the middle. Germline V gene lookup returns CDR1 MDHEN and CDR2 SYDVKM. The CDR3 DNA follows: TGTGCCAGCAGTCAGGGGACCGAACCCTACGAGCAGTACTTC. Its translation is CASSQGTEPYEQYF.

The rearrangement links TRBV5-4 to TRBJ1-4, with TRBD1 identical over 9 bases. CDR3 length equals 15 residues. Losses at the gene ends were 4 bases for V and 7 bases for J; bases not matched to a gene: 8. Germline values: CDR1 SGHNT, CDR2 YYREEE (reference sequence). The CDR3 nucleotides read TGTGCCAGCAGCACCGGACAGGGGAAGGGTGAAAAACTGTTTTTT. Translating it yields CASSTGQGKGEKLFF.

This sequence joins TRBV4-1 and TRBJ1-2; 7 nucleotides align to TRBD1. With 0 bases clipped from V and 4 bases from J, the junction kept 5 bases outside the gene matches. The CDR3 extends over 15 amino acids. From germline, CDR1 is MGHRA and CDR2 YSYEKL. CDR3 coding DNA: TGCGCCAGCAGCCAAGATCTTCAGGGGGTCTATGGCTACACCTTC. Translating gives CASSQDLQGVYGYTF.

About this clone itself: Other DNA sequences in the same sample also yield this CDR3. The CDR3 here is CASSSSYEQYF. The CDR3 bases are TGTGCCAGCAGCTCGTCCTACGAGCAGTACTTC. The rearrangement joins TRBV5-4 to TRBJ2-7; D gene ambiguous. V lost 3 bases and J 1 base, leaving 2 bases between the germline ends. In germline, CDR1 is SGHNT, CDR2 YYREEE (reference sequence). CDR3 length: 11 amino acids.

In this sample, this clone turned up a few times. J is TRBJ1-5 and V is TRBV6-1; maybe TRBD1 (5 bases). Germline V CDR1 and CDR2: MNHNS, SASEGT. Trimming left V 6 bases short and J 5 bases short, with 17 bases between. The CDR3 has 15 residues. CDR3 amino acids: CASRFRGVRDQPQHF. The DNA for the CDR3 is TGTGCCAGCAGGTTTCGGGGGGTACGGGATCAGCCCCAGCATTTT.

This chain links TRBV2 with TRBJ2-3, with a tentative D call TRBD2 (6 bases). Germline assignment: CDR1 SNHLY and CDR2 FYNNEI. CDR3 size: 13 residues. The germline V and J ends were trimmed by 6 bases and 7 bases, with 14 bases remaining between them. CDR3 DNA sequence: TGTGCCAGCAGAGATCATCTAGCGTATACGCAGTATTTT. This translates into CASRDHLAYTQYF.

The chain links TRBV30 to TRBJ2-7; TRBD1 matches 8 bases. V gave up 3 bases and J gave up 0 bases; unmatched junction bases: 16. Germline CDR1 GTSNPN, CDR2 SVGIG (reference sequence). This CDR3 comprises 18 residues. The CDR3 DNA is TGTGCCTGGAGGAAGTTGGACCTTGGACAGGGAATCTCCTACGAGCAGTACTTC. This encodes CAWRKLDLGQGISYEQYF.

The rearrangement links TRBV7-9 to TRBJ2-7, with D tentatively TRBD2 (6 bases). Trimming removed 1 base at V and 6 bases at J, with 10 bases between. CDR3 length: 13 residues. Germline V CDR1 and CDR2: SEHNR, FQNEAQ (reference sequence). The CDR3 DNA sequence: TGTGCCAGCAGCTTAGTTGGCGGGGCCGAGCAGTACTTC. Its protein product is CASSLVGGAEQYF.

About this clone itself: Different DNA sequences within this sample yield the same CDR3. The chain combines TRBV9 with TRBJ2-1; 8 nucleotides align to TRBD2. The germline V gene has CDR1 SGDLS and CDR2 YYNGEE. The CDR3 spans 15 residues. Trimming took 3 bases from V and 1 from J; bases not matched to a gene: 3. CDR3 nucleotide sequence: TGTGCCAGCAGCGGGTTAGCGGGATCCTACAATGAGCAGTTCTTC. It is translated as CASSGLAGSYNEQFF. Complete variable domain (other parts from reference TRBV9 and TRBJ2-1): DSGVTQTPKHLITATGQRVTLRCSPRSGDLSVYWYQQSLDQGLQFLIQYYNGEERAKGNILERFSAQQFPDLHSELNLSSLELGDSALYFCASSGLAGSYNEQFFGPGTRLTVL.

CDR3 amino acids: CASSYGTVANYGYTF. The CDR3 bases are TGTGCCAGCAGCTATGGGACAGTAGCTAACTATGGCTACACCTTC. The chain joins TRBV11-2 to TRBJ1-2; 7 bases line up with TRBD1. The ends lost 4 bases at V and 0 bases at J; junction bases unmatched: 5. The CDR3 totals 15 residues. The germline V gene has CDR1 SGHAT and CDR2 FQNNGV.

The chain combines TRBV30 with TRBJ2-7; 10 bases are shared with TRBD2. J was trimmed by 2 bases and V by 4 bases; bases with no gene match: 5. The germline V gene encodes CDR1 GTSNPN and CDR2 SVGIG (reference sequence). CDR3 length: 14 residues. The CDR3 protein is CAWKKTSGAYEQYF. CDR3 nucleotide sequence: TGTGCCTGGAAAAAAACTAGCGGGGCCTACGAGCAGTACTTC.